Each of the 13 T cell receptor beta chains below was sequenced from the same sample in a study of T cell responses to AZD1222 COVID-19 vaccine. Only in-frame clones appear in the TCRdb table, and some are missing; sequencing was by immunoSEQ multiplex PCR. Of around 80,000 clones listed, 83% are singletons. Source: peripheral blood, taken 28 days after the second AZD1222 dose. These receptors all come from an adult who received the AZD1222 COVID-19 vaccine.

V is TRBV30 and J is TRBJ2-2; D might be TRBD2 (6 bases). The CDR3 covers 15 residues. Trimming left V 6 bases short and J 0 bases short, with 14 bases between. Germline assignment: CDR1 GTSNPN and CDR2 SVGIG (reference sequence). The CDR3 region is CACWGRQANTGELFF. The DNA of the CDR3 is TGTGCCTGCTGGGGGAGGCAAGCGAACACCGGGGAGCTGTTTTTT.

This chain's CDR3 is CASSLAFPGGNSPLHF. The CDR3 DNA follows: TGTGCCAGCAGCTTGGCCTTCCCAGGGGGAAATTCACCCCTCCACTTT. The chain employs TRBV5-4 and TRBJ1-6, with TRBD1 matching over 7 bases. The CDR3 consists of 16 residues. Germline CDR1 reads SGHNT; CDR2 reads YYREEE (reference sequence). Losses at the gene ends were 0 bases for V and 7 bases for J; bases not matched to a gene: 7.

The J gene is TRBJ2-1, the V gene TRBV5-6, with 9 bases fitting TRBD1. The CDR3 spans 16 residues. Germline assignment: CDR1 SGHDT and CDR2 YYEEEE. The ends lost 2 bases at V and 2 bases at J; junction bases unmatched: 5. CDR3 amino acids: CASSFRDRVTYNEQFF. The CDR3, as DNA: TGTGCCAGCAGCTTCCGGGACAGGGTGACCTACAATGAGCAGTTCTTC.

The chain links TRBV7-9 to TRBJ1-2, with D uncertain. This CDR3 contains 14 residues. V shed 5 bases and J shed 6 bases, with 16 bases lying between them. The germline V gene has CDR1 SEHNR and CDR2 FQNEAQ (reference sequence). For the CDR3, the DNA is TGTGCCAGCAGCCTTCCCTCCCGTACAGATGGCTACACCTTC. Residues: CASSLPSRTDGYTF.

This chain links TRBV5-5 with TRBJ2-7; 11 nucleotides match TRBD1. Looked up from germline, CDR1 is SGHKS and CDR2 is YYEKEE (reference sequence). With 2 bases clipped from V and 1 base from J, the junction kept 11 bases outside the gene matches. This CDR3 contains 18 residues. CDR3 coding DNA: TGTGCCAGCAGCTTCGCCGGGACAGGGGGATGGGGTTCCTACGAGCAGTACTTC. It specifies CASSFAGTGGWGSYEQYF.

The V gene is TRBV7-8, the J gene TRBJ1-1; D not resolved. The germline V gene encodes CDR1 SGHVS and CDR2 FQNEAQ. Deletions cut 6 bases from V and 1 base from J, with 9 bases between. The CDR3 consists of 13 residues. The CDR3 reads CASRPARNTEAFF. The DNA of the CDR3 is TGTGCCAGCAGGCCCGCTCGGAACACTGAAGCTTTCTTT.

The CDR3 bases are TGTGCCAGCAGCCTCCAGGGGGGGAACACTGAAGCTTTCTTT. Its translation: CASSLQGGNTEAFF. The gene calls are TRBV3-1 (or the pseudogene TRBV3-2) and TRBJ1-1, with 7 bases aligning to TRBD1. V lost 4 bases to trimming and J lost 1 base; unmatched junction nucleotides: 3. CDR3 size: 14 residues. From germline, CDR1 is LGHDT and CDR2 YNNKEL (reference sequence).

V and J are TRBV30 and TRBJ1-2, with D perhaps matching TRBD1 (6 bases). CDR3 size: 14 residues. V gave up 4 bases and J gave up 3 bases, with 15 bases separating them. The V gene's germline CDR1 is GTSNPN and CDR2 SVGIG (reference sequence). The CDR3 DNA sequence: TGTGCCTGGAAGGGAACAGGGTGGGACTATGGCTACACCTTC. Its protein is CAWKGTGWDYGYTF.

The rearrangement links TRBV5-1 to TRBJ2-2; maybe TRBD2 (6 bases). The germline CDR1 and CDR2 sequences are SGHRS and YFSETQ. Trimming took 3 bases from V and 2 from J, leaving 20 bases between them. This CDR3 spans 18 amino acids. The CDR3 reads CASSSGIFLATNTGELFF. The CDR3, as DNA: TGCGCCAGCAGCTCGGGAATATTCCTAGCGACAAACACCGGGGAGCTGTTTTTT. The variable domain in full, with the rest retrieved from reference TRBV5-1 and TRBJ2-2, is KAGVTQTPRYLIKTRGQQVTLSCSPISGHRSVSWYQQTPGQGLQFLFEYFSETQRNKGNFPGRFSGRQFSNSRSEMNVSTLELGDSALYLCASSSGIFLATNTGELFFGEGSRLTVL.

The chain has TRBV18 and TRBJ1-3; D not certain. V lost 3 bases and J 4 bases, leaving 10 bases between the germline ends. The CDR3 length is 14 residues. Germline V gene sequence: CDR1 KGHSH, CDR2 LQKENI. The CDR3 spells CASSPSWAGNTIYF. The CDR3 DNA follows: TGTGCCAGCTCACCGAGCTGGGCAGGAAACACCATATATTTT.

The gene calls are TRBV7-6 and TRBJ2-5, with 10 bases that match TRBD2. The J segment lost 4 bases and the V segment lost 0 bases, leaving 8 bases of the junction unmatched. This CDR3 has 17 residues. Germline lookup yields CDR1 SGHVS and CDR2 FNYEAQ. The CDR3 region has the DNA TGTGCCAGCAGCTTAGCGAGCAGTAGCGGGAGGACAGAGACCCAGTACTTC. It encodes CASSLASSSGRTETQYF.

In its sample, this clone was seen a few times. The CDR3 sequence is CASSQDRVGIQYF. In nucleotides, the CDR3 is TGTGCCAGCAGCCAAGACAGGGTTGGCATTCAGTACTTC. This chain connects TRBV3-1 (or the pseudogene TRBV3-2) to TRBJ2-4; tentatively, D is TRBD1 (5 bases). The germline gives CDR1 LGHDT, CDR2 YNNKEL (reference sequence). Trimming shortened V by 0 bases and J by 9 bases, and 9 bases separated the two germline ends. The CDR3 consists of 13 residues.

For the CDR3, the DNA is TGTGCCAGCAGCCCCAGAGGTGATAGCAATCAGCCCCAGCATTTT. It translates to CASSPRGDSNQPQHF. The V call is TRBV9, the J call TRBJ1-5; D is undetermined. CDR3 size: 15 residues. Germline lookup yields CDR1 SGDLS and CDR2 YYNGEE. V gave up 4 bases and J gave up 0 bases, with 11 bases separating them.